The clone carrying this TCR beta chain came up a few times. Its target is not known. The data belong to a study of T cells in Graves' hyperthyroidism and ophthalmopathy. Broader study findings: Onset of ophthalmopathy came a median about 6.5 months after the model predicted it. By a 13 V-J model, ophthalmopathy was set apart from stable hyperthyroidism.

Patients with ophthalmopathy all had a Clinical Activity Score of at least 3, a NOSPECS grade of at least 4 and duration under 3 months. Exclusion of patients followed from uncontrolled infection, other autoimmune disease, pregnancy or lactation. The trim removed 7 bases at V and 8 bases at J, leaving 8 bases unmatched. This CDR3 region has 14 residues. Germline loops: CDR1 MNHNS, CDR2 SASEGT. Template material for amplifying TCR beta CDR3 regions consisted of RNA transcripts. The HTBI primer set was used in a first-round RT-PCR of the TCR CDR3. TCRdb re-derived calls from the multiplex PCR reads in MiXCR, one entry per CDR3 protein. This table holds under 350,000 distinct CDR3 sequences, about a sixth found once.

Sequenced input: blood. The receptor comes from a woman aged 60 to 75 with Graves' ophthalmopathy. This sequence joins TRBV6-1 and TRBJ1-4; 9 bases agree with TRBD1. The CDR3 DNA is TGTGCCAGCACGGACAGGGGCTTGGAGGAAAAACTGTTTTTT. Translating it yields CASTDRGLEEKLFF.